Below, 18 T cell receptor beta chains from the same sample are listed, as sequenced in a study of blood T cell repertoires in COVID-19. The repertoire was sequenced with immunoSEQ multiplex PCR; TCRdb's copy has only in-frame clones and lacks some. The profile shows about 190,000 clones, 84% of them singletons. The material sequenced was PBMCs or T cells enriched from blood (not recorded which). Receptors originate from a woman in her 30s who had been exposed to COVID-19.

This clone appeared a single time. V is TRBV9 and J is TRBJ2-1; D call uncertain. This CDR3 has 14 amino acids. Germline loops: CDR1 SGDLS, CDR2 YYNGEE. V was shortened by 3 bases and J by 10 bases, with 17 bases between the two germline ends. This chain's CDR3 is CASSAPPQRNEQFF. The CDR3 nucleotides are TGTGCCAGCAGCGCTCCCCCTCAGAGGAACGAGCAGTTCTTC.

The chain has TRBV3-1 (or the pseudogene TRBV3-2) and TRBJ1-2, with 9 positions matching TRBD1. The J segment lost 5 bases and the V segment lost 0 bases, leaving 7 bases of the junction unmatched. This CDR3 has 16 amino acids. Germline V lookup: CDR1 LGHDT, CDR2 YNNKEL (reference sequence). For the CDR3, the DNA is TGTGCCAGCAGCCAAGAAACAATGGGACAGGGATATGGCTACACCTTC. Encoded protein: CASSQETMGQGYGYTF.

The gene calls are TRBV19 and TRBJ1-5, with TRBD1 as a possible D gene (5 bases). V gave up 0 bases and J gave up 0 bases, with 12 bases separating them. Germline loops: CDR1 LNHDA, CDR2 SQIVND (reference sequence). This CDR3 region has 17 residues. CDR3: CASSIEGRAYSNQPQHF. Written as DNA, the CDR3 is TGTGCCAGTAGTATAGAGGGCAGGGCTTATAGCAATCAGCCCCAGCATTTT.

The rearrangement joins TRBV9 to TRBJ1-6; 9 nucleotides line up with TRBD1. This CDR3 spans 16 amino acids. V was pared by 3 bases and J by 7 bases, with 8 bases of the junction left unmatched. In germline, CDR1 is SGDLS, CDR2 YYNGEE. The CDR3 sequence is CASSASGTGRNSPLHF. In DNA, the CDR3 is TGTGCCAGCAGCGCATCCGGGACAGGGCGAAATTCACCCCTCCACTTT.

The chain joins TRBV14 to TRBJ2-3, with 14 bases matching TRBD2. This CDR3 has 18 residues. Germline CDR1 reads SGHDN; CDR2 reads FVKESK. V trimming: 4 bases; J trimming: 4 bases; junction bases outside the gene matches: 10. CDR3 DNA sequence: TGTGCCAGCAGCCGACTAGCGGGGGGGCCTGATTCGCCAGATACGCAGTATTTT. Its translation is CASSRLAGGPDSPDTQYF.

At least ten counts were recorded for this clone. The chain has TRBV11-2 and TRBJ1-1, with no clear D. The CDR3 covers 13 residues. Germline V CDR1 and CDR2: SGHAT, FQNNGV. The V end lost 2 bases, the J end lost 1 base, and 5 bases lay between the germline ends. Here the CDR3 reads CASSLYGNTEAFF. The CDR3 region has the DNA TGTGCCAGCAGCTTATACGGGAACACTGAAGCTTTCTTT.

The table lists this clone with a few counts. CDR3 DNA sequence: TGTGCCAGCAGCGGGATGGGACAGGGACCAGATACGCAGTATTTT. Translated: CASSGMGQGPDTQYF. V usage is TRBV6-2 or TRBV6-3 and J usage is TRBJ2-3; TRBD1 agrees at 9 bases. Trimming took 6 bases from V and 4 from J; bases not matched to a gene: 8. The CDR3 contains 15 residues. CDR1 is MNHEY, CDR2 SVGEGT, per germline.

This rearrangement joins TRBV6-2 or TRBV6-3 to TRBJ2-3, with 9 positions matching TRBD1. V was pared by 6 bases and J by 3 bases, with 10 bases of the junction left unmatched. This CDR3 is 16 amino acids long. Germline assignment: CDR1 MNHEY and CDR2 SVGEGT. Written as DNA, the CDR3 is TGTGCCAGCAGCCGCCCGGGACAGGGATCAACAGATACGCAGTATTTT. Amino acids: CASSRPGQGSTDTQYF.

A word on this clone: The junction shows a germline mismatch at one end, possibly a read error. The chain recombines TRBV19 with TRBJ2-7; tentatively, D is TRBD2 (5 bases). Looked up from germline, CDR1 is LNHDA and CDR2 is SQIVND (reference sequence). The CDR3 loop spans 10 amino acids. CDR3 in DNA: TGTGCCAGTGCAGCCGGGAAAGAAAACTTC. Translating it yields CASAAGKENF.

V usage is TRBV6-1 and J usage is TRBJ1-6; D uncertain. Trimming removed 2 bases at V and 4 bases at J, with 15 bases between. This CDR3 is 17 amino acids long. Per germline, CDR1 MNHNS and CDR2 SASEGT. CDR3 region: CASSETPGQRYNSPLHF. The DNA for the CDR3 is TGTGCCAGCAGTGAAACCCCGGGTCAGAGGTATAATTCACCCCTCCACTTT.

This rearrangement joins TRBV3-1 (or the pseudogene TRBV3-2) to TRBJ2-7, with 10 bases matching TRBD1. Trimming cost V 4 bases and J 2 bases; bases outside gene matches: 14. The CDR3 is made up of 18 amino acids. Germline CDR1 is LGHDT and CDR2 is YNNKEL (reference sequence). CDR3 sequence reads: CASSLLPGLGTGAYEQYF. In nucleotides, the CDR3 is TGTGCCAGCAGCCTGTTGCCGGGCTTGGGGACAGGGGCCTACGAGCAGTACTTC.

The rearrangement uses TRBV2 and TRBJ1-2; D gene uncertain. Germline assignment: CDR1 SNHLY and CDR2 FYNNEI. The V end was cut by 4 bases, the J end by 6 bases, with 15 bases between. The CDR3 has 14 amino acids. In DNA, the CDR3 is TGTGCCAGCAGTGCGGTCCTTAGTCCCCATGGCTACACCTTC. It encodes CASSAVLSPHGYTF.

The chain couples TRBV7-8 to TRBJ2-7; no definite D call. Trimming removed 5 bases at V and 5 bases at J, with 10 bases between. This CDR3 spans 12 amino acids. Germline CDR1 reads SGHVS; CDR2 reads FQNEAQ. Here the CDR3 DNA reads TGTGCCAGCAGCCTCGGTTTCGACGAGCAGTACTTC. It specifies CASSLGFDEQYF. Drawing the rest from reference TRBV7-8 and TRBJ2-7, the complete variable domain is GAGVSQSPRYKVAKRGQDVALRCDPISGHVSLFWYQQALGQGPEFLTYFQNEAQLDKSGLPSDRFFAERPEGSVSTLKIQRTQQEDSAVYLCASSLGFDEQYFGPGTRLTVT.

The rearrangement uses TRBV6-6 and TRBJ1-1; 7 positions agree with TRBD1. CDR1 is MNHNY and CDR2 is SVGAGI in the germline V gene (reference sequence). The V segment lost 5 bases and the J segment 3 bases; nucleotides outside the gene matches: 9. CDR3 size: 15 residues. CDR3 protein: CASSIGSRGDTEAFF. In DNA, the CDR3 is TGTGCCAGCAGTATAGGGTCCAGGGGGGACACTGAAGCTTTCTTT.

This chain links TRBV4-1 with TRBJ2-5; 7 bases match TRBD1. With V trimmed by 3 bases and J by 2 bases, 12 bases remained unmatched. Germline loops: CDR1 MGHRA, CDR2 YSYEKL. The CDR3 is 17 residues long. CDR3 DNA sequence: TGCGCCAGCAGCCATTACCCAGGACAGGAGCTACAAGAGACCCAGTACTTC. Its protein is CASSHYPGQELQETQYF.

The chain has TRBV29-1 and TRBJ2-1, with 10 nucleotides matching TRBD2. J gave up 5 bases and V 6 bases, and 4 bases lay outside the gene matches. Looked up from germline, CDR1 is SQVTM and CDR2 is ANQGSEA. CDR3 length: 13 amino acids. In DNA, the CDR3 is TGCAGCGTCCGGGGACTAGCGAACAATGAGCAGTTCTTC. Its translation is CSVRGLANNEQFF.

The chain is built from TRBV29-1 and TRBJ2-3; TRBD2 agrees at 12 bases. The germline V gene has CDR1 SQVTM and CDR2 ANQGSEA. The ends lost 2 bases at V and 6 bases at J; junction bases unmatched: 6. The CDR3 loop spans 15 amino acids. For the CDR3, the DNA is TGCAGCGTTGAAATTGAAACTAGCGGGGGGGATACGCAGTATTTT. Protein product: CSVEIETSGGDTQYF.

V and J are TRBV6-5 and TRBJ2-5; 10 bases agree with TRBD1. The V and J ends lost 6 bases and 4 bases, in that order; junction bases with no gene match: 5. Germline V gene sequence: CDR1 MNHEY, CDR2 SVGAGI. The CDR3 totals 14 residues. CDR3 region: CASRDRGFGETQYF. The CDR3 DNA follows: TGTGCCAGCAGGGACAGGGGGTTTGGAGAGACCCAGTACTTC.